What follows describes a single T cell receptor beta chain. The antigen is unknown. This specimen belongs to a study of vaccination and CD4 T cells after COVID-19. Treatment: roughly 10-day PBMC culture with coronavirus spike peptide pools or control peptides (ViraFEST assay). The CDR3 is 12 amino acids. V lost 1 base and J 9 bases, leaving 10 bases between the germline ends. Germline V gives CDR1 SNHLY, CDR2 FYNNEI. The Oncomine TCR Beta short-read assay was applied to DNA of cultured CD4+ T cells. TCRdb ran MiXCR on the PCR reads and lists one entry per CDR3 protein. Of about 18,000 distinct CDR3 sequences in the sample, around 60% were seen once.

Here the sequenced sample was CD4+ T cells from blood, cultured in vitro, taken before SARS-CoV-2 vaccination. This receptor was taken from a human donor who had recovered from COVID-19. The J gene is TRBJ2-7, the V gene TRBV2; possible D gene TRBD1, 5 bases. The CDR3 here is CASSEERGGQYF. The CDR3 DNA reads as TGTGCCAGCAGTGAAGAAAGGGGCGGGCAGTACTTC.